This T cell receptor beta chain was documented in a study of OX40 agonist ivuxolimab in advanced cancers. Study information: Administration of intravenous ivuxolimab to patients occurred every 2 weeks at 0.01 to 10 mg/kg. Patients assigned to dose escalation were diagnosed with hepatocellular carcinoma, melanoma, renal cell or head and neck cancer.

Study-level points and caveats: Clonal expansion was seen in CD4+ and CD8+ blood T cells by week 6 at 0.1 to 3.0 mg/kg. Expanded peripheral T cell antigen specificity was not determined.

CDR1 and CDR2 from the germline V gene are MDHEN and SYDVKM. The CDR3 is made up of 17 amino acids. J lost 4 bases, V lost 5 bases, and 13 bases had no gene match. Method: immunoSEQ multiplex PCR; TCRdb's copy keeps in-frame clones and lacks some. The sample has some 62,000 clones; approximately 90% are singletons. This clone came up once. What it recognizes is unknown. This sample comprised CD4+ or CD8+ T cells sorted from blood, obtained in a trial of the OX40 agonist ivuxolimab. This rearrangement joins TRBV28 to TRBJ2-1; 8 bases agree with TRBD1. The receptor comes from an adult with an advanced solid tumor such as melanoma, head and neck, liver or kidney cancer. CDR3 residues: CASSIRGPLADYNEQFF. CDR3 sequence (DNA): TGTGCCAGCAGTATCAGGGGGCCCCTAGCTGATTACAATGAGCAGTTCTTC. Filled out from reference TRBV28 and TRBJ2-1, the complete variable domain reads DVKVTQSSRYLVKRTGEKVFLECVQDMDHENMFWYRQDPGLGLRLIYFSYDVKMKEKGDIPEGYSVSREKKERFSLILESASTNQTSMYLCASSIRGPLADYNEQFFGPGTRLTVL.